The present T cell receptor beta chain was sequenced within a study of T cells in Graves' hyperthyroidism and ophthalmopathy. General study findings and limits: For ophthalmopathy, model prediction preceded onset by a median roughly 6.2 months. Among clonotypes expanded in thyroid above 0.001, most were also found in blood. Ophthalmopathy was separated from stable hyperthyroidism by a 13 V-J model.

On this clonotype: The antigen is undetermined.

Amplification of TCR beta CDR3 regions was performed using RNA transcripts as template. Using the HTBI primer set, a first-round RT-PCR was run on the TCR CDR3. One entry per CDR3 protein, called by TCRdb with MiXCR from the multiplex PCR reads. In the table there are over 700,000 distinct CDR3 sequences, 35% to 45% of which are singletons. CDR1 is MGHRA and CDR2 is YSYEKL in the germline V gene. The CDR3 sequence is 14 residues long. Trimming pared 1 base from V and 8 bases from J, leaving 14 bases between. The V call is TRBV4-1, the J call TRBJ1-1; possibly TRBD1 for D (5 bases). The clonotype comes from a man younger than 35 with Graves' hyperthyroidism. Material: blood. The CDR3 here is CASSQGRPQGEAFF. In nucleotides, the CDR3 is TGCGCCAGCAGCCAAGGAAGGCCCCAGGGAGAAGCTTTCTTT.